This is a list of T cell receptor beta chains from one sample in a study of blood T cell repertoires in COVID-19. TCRdb keeps only in-frame clones here, not all; method: immunoSEQ multiplex PCR. The sample shows under 200,000 clones, around 86% of them seen only once. Source material: peripheral blood. The receptors were gathered from a woman of 80 years or more with COVID-19, enrolled during active disease. CDR3s leave out the opening cysteine and the closing phenylalanine or tryptophan. The D gene is left open where the match is weak. Clone size, where shown, is once, few, many, or a class for clones that have expanded.

cdr3_aa d_call j_call clone_size cdr3_length v_call
ASMGQGLSEQY TRBD1 TRBJ2-7 - 11 TRBV19
ASSLAGRQF - TRBJ2-1 once 9 TRBV5-1
ASRQGAGEKLF TRBD1 TRBJ1-4 few 11 TRBV2
ASSLARGDYEQY TRBD2 TRBJ2-7 - 12 TRBV7-9
ASSQGGSRNSPLH - TRBJ1-6 - 13 TRBV14
ASSPFGREPWQY - TRBJ2-7 - 12 TRBV28
ASSRPQGTDEKLF TRBD1 TRBJ1-4 - 13 TRBV7-9
ASSLATSYGYT - TRBJ1-2 - 11 TRBV7-9
ASSADRLAGVVNEQF TRBD2 TRBJ2-1 - 15 TRBV5-4
ASSVVTVNTEAF - TRBJ1-1 - 12 TRBV9
ASSKPPGQQGATNEKLF - TRBJ1-4 - 17 TRBV21-1
ASSPRTGGSGGYGYT TRBD1 TRBJ1-2 - 15 TRBV6-6
ASSYGLVDSNEQF TRBD2 TRBJ2-1 - 13 TRBV6-5
ASSLPGTGNTIY - TRBJ1-3 - 12 TRBV5-1
ASRLKHGELF - TRBJ2-2 - 10 TRBV6-5
ASRRLGYEQY - TRBJ2-7 - 10 TRBV28
ASSFLSGPGLLQNEQF TRBD2 TRBJ2-1 few 16 TRBV5-1
ASSRTGGPTDTQY - TRBJ2-3 few 13 TRBV7-2
ASSYSVDSREQY - TRBJ2-7 - 12 TRBV6-6
ASSFQGSRSLIQNTEAF - TRBJ1-1 few 17 TRBV7-8
ASSIAGGRETQY TRBD2 TRBJ2-5 - 12 TRBV19
ASQGGMSSYNEQF - TRBJ2-1 - 13 TRBV27
ASSLGAGGGSEQF TRBD2 TRBJ2-1 - 13 TRBV5-1
ASSNRDIGNTIY - TRBJ1-3 few 12 TRBV18
ASSYYFGGTSTDTQY - TRBJ2-3 - 15 TRBV6-2/TRBV6-3
ASSPTAMNEKLF - TRBJ1-4 once 12 TRBV28
SVEVGQGFLGITEAF TRBD1 TRBJ1-1 - 15 TRBV29-1
ASRETTASGETQY - TRBJ2-5 - 13 TRBV6-5
ASSLAVQGDEQF TRBD1 TRBJ2-1 - 12 TRBV5-4
ATSRGQIPSNYGYT - TRBJ1-2 - 14 TRBV15
ASSQGQGVGEQY TRBD1 TRBJ2-7 - 12 TRBV4-3
ATMGQGRSPLH TRBD1 TRBJ1-6 - 11 TRBV19
ASSTRDSSYNEQF TRBD1 TRBJ2-1 few 13 TRBV5-5
ASSPRGGNLNYGYT - TRBJ1-2 - 14 TRBV9
ASSLDYVNEQF - TRBJ2-1 - 11 TRBV7-9
ASSSDNYNEQF - TRBJ2-1 - 11 TRBV6-2/TRBV6-3
ASSSRVIPTGANVLT - TRBJ2-6 - 15 TRBV27
ASSSAGVETQY - TRBJ2-5 - 11 TRBV28
ASSKPGLHTGELF - TRBJ2-2 - 13 TRBV19
ATRSAEKLF - TRBJ1-4 - 9 TRBV15
ASSLGGNGILANEQF - TRBJ2-1 few 15 TRBV7-2
ASSVRGTTQETQY TRBD2 TRBJ2-5 - 13 TRBV9
ASSGDRAETQY TRBD1 TRBJ2-5 - 11 TRBV2
ASSDWTGGLETEAF TRBD1 TRBJ1-1 - 14 TRBV2
ASQSSRGQGTYT TRBD1 TRBJ1-2 - 12 TRBV28
ATSDWSSGANVLT - TRBJ2-6 - 13 TRBV24-1
ASSTAGARNEQF TRBD2 TRBJ2-1 - 12 TRBV19
ASSQGGKSTDTQY - TRBJ2-3 - 13 TRBV4-3
ASSPVVAVFSYNEQF - TRBJ2-1 - 15 TRBV27
ASSPLAGGTNEQF TRBD2 TRBJ2-1 - 13 TRBV7-2
ASSTRQGVAAGANVLT TRBD1 TRBJ2-6 - 16 TRBV19
ATAGANENQPQH - TRBJ1-5 - 12 TRBV15
ASSLSGYEQY - TRBJ2-7 - 10 TRBV12-3/TRBV12-4
ASSLPPGPGSGNTIY - TRBJ1-3 - 15 TRBV28
ASSARLAGRETQY TRBD2 TRBJ2-5 - 13 TRBV13